Each of the 32 T cell receptor beta chains below was sequenced from the same sample in a study of cytomegalovirus exposure and HLA in healthy donors (dated by TCRdb to 2016 to 2017). Libraries were constructed by the immunoSEQ multiplex PCR assay. This immuneACCESS table, as held by TCRdb, lists in-frame sequences with V and J called but not all clones. Of the missing ones, under half trace to an unresolved V gene in checked studies; the others have no known cause. The sample contains around 70,000 clones, roughly 94% of them found a single time. The ten biggest clones cover less than 2% of the sample. The sequencing input was PBMCs. These receptors all stem from a woman between 18 and 29 years old in good health and CMV-seropositive.

This clone came up once. The V gene is TRBV11-2, the J gene TRBJ2-5, with D maybe TRBD1 (5 bases). This CDR3 has 14 amino acids. Between the trimmed V and J ends, which lost 0 bases and 5 bases, there was a span of 10 bases. In germline, CDR1 is SGHAT, CDR2 FQNNGV. The chain's CDR3 is CASSLDRAPETQYF. The CDR3 bases are TGTGCCAGCAGCTTAGACAGGGCCCCGGAGACCCAGTACTTC.

The CDR3 DNA follows: TGTGCCAGCAGCTTATGGCAGGAAGAGACCCAGTACTTC. It encodes CASSLWQEETQYF. J is TRBJ2-5 and V is TRBV11-2; D remains unclear. This CDR3 spans 13 amino acids. The germline V gene encodes CDR1 SGHAT and CDR2 FQNNGV. V was clipped by 2 bases and J by 3 bases, with 7 bases between them.

V is TRBV9 and J is TRBJ2-3; 9 bases match TRBD2. This CDR3 spans 16 amino acids. The germline V gene has CDR1 SGDLS and CDR2 YYNGEE. V trimming: 4 bases; J trimming: 2 bases; junction bases outside the gene matches: 8. This CDR3 reads CASSPVAGAITDTQYF. The CDR3 region has the DNA TGTGCCAGCAGCCCCGTAGCGGGGGCGATCACAGATACGCAGTATTTT.

This clone has just one count. The V and J genes are TRBV11-2 and TRBJ2-7; the D gene is possibly TRBD2 (6 bases). V was pared by 1 base and J by 7 bases, with 17 bases between. There are 15 residues in the CDR3. Germline V gives CDR1 SGHAT, CDR2 FQNNGV. The CDR3, as DNA: TGTGCCAGCAGCTTAGGAGGGACTGGACTCTCGGAGCAGTACTTC. This sequence encodes CASSLGGTGLSEQYF.

The chain carries TRBV11-2 and TRBJ1-6, with unresolved D. In germline, CDR1 is SGHAT, CDR2 FQNNGV. The V end was cut by 2 bases, the J end by 13 bases, with 12 bases between. This CDR3 is built from 13 residues. The DNA of the CDR3 is TGTGCCAGCAGCTTATTCGTACAAAACCCCCTCCACTTT. This translates into CASSLFVQNPLHF.

V is TRBV30 and J is TRBJ2-7, with 9 bases that match TRBD1. Germline V gene lookup returns CDR1 GTSNPN and CDR2 SVGIG (reference sequence). The V gene end was trimmed by 2 bases and the J gene end by 0 bases; junction bases not matched to a gene: 5. This CDR3 region has 15 residues. The CDR3: CAWSRTGVSSYEQYF. The CDR3 nucleotides are TGTGCCTGGAGTAGGACAGGGGTAAGCTCCTACGAGCAGTACTTC.

The V call is TRBV9, the J call TRBJ1-3; D ambiguous. Trimming cost V 0 bases and J 0 bases, with 10 bases left between them. CDR3 size: 16 residues. The V gene's germline CDR1 is SGDLS and CDR2 YYNGEE. This CDR3 is CASSVGTATSGNTIYF. CDR3 nucleotides: TGTGCCAGCAGCGTAGGAACAGCAACCTCTGGAAACACCATATATTTT.

The chain carries TRBV30 and TRBJ1-3; D is perhaps TRBD1 (6 bases). This CDR3 is built from 15 residues. V was clipped by 4 bases and J by 0 bases, with 13 bases between them. Germline V gene sequence: CDR1 GTSNPN, CDR2 SVGIG (reference sequence). As DNA, the CDR3 is TGTGCCTGGACCGTGGACAGCTTCTCTGGAAACACCATATATTTT. Its translation is CAWTVDSFSGNTIYF.

The J gene is TRBJ1-5, the V gene TRBV19, with D possibly being TRBD1 (5 bases). Germline-derived CDR1 and CDR2 are LNHDA and SQIVND (reference sequence). The V end was cut by 3 bases, the J end by 5 bases, with 8 bases between. This CDR3 is 13 amino acids long. The chain's CDR3 is CASSILRDQPQHF. CDR3 sequence (DNA): TGTGCCAGTAGTATCCTCAGGGATCAGCCCCAGCATTTT. Supplemented by reference TRBV19 and TRBJ1-5, the full variable domain reads DGGITQSPKYLFRKEGQNVTLSCEQNLNHDAMYWYRQDPGQGLRLIYYSQIVNDFQKGDIAEGYSVSREKKESFPLTVTSAQKNPTAFYLCASSILRDQPQHFGDGTRLSIL.

V is TRBV13 and J is TRBJ2-3; 9 positions match TRBD2. The CDR3 is 16 amino acids. The V and J ends lost 10 bases and 4 bases, in that order; junction bases with no gene match: 15. The V gene's germline CDR1 is PRHDT and CDR2 FYEKMQ (reference sequence). CDR3 sequence reads: CATNPFAGGLADTQYF. The CDR3 DNA reads TGTGCCACGAACCCTTTTGCGGGGGGGTTGGCAGATACGCAGTATTTT. Supplemented by reference TRBV13 and TRBJ2-3, the full variable domain reads AAGVIQSPRHLIKEKRETATLKCYPIPRHDTVYWYQQGPGQDPQFLISFYEKMQSDKGSIPDRFSAQQFSDYHSELNMSSLELGDSALYFCATNPFAGGLADTQYFGPGTRLTVL.

This clone was recorded a few times. V gene TRBV18 combines with J gene TRBJ2-3, with D perhaps matching TRBD1 (5 bases). The CDR3 extends over 14 amino acids. Trimming shortened V by 3 bases and J by 4 bases, and 11 bases separated the two germline ends. The germline V gene has CDR1 KGHSH and CDR2 LQKENI. The CDR3 DNA reads as TGTGCCAGCTCACCTGGCAGGGCCCCAGATACGCAGTATTTT. Protein product: CASSPGRAPDTQYF.

This chain uses TRBV6-5 with TRBJ2-1, with D tentatively TRBD2 (6 bases). The ends were cut back, 5 bases at V and 4 bases at J, with 9 bases in the middle. Germline CDR1 MNHEY, CDR2 SVGAGI. This CDR3 has 13 amino acids. For the CDR3, the DNA is TGTGCCAGCAGTGGAGGGGTTTACAATGAGCAGTTCTTC. Its protein is CASSGGVYNEQFF.

The chain's CDR3 is CASSPLPLGTSHQTQYF. CDR3 DNA sequence: TGTGCCAGCAGTCCATTGCCGCTGGGGACTTCTCACCAGACCCAGTACTTC. The chain combines TRBV27 with TRBJ2-5, with D possibly TRBD2 on 6 matching bases. The CDR3 consists of 17 residues. The V gene lost 5 bases and the J gene lost 6 bases, with 25 bases spanning the gap. Germline CDR1 MNHEY, CDR2 SMNVEV (reference sequence).

The chain recombines TRBV2 with TRBJ1-3, with 7 bases lining up with TRBD1. Germline loops: CDR1 SNHLY, CDR2 FYNNEI. This CDR3 comprises 16 residues. The J segment lost 0 bases and the V segment lost 1 base, leaving 3 bases of the junction unmatched. The CDR3 here is CASSEGSGGSGNTIYF. The CDR3 nucleotides read TGTGCCAGCAGTGAAGGGTCAGGGGGCTCTGGAAACACCATATATTTT.

The chain couples TRBV2 to TRBJ1-5; possible D gene TRBD1, 6 bases. The CDR3 is 15 residues long. V gave up 6 bases and J gave up 3 bases, with 15 bases separating them. Germline V CDR1 and CDR2: SNHLY, FYNNEI. The chain's CDR3 is CASSLGGGANQPQHF. The CDR3 bases are TGTGCCAGCAGCCTGGGCGGGGGGGCCAATCAGCCCCAGCATTTT.

About this clone: A read error may produce the germline difference seen at one junction end. CDR3 region: CASSLHTRSGELFF. CDR3 nucleotides: TGTGCTAGCAGCTTACATACTAGATCCGGGGAGCTGTTTTTT. This sequence joins TRBV7-7 and TRBJ2-2, with D possibly matching TRBD2 (5 bases). The CDR3 runs 14 residues. Per the germline V gene, CDR1 is SSHAT and CDR2 is FNYEAQ (reference sequence).

The chain joins TRBV6-5 to TRBJ1-3; 9 nucleotides line up with TRBD1. Germline CDR1 is MNHEY and CDR2 is SVGAGI. V shed 5 bases, J shed 4 bases, and the junction held 6 bases outside the gene matches. This CDR3 spans 15 amino acids. The CDR3: CASSRTGEGGNTIYF. The CDR3 DNA follows: TGTGCCAGCAGTAGGACAGGGGAGGGAGGAAACACCATATATTTT.

CDR3 DNA sequence: TGTGCCAGCAGCTTAGCGGTTGGGACAGACTATGGCTACACCTTC. Translation: CASSLAVGTDYGYTF. The chain recombines TRBV7-9 with TRBJ1-2; 7 bases agree with TRBD1. The ends lost 0 bases at V and 3 bases at J; junction bases unmatched: 4. CDR1 SEHNR and CDR2 FQNEAQ come from the germline V gene (reference sequence). The length of the CDR3 is 15 residues.

The chain links TRBV7-2 to TRBJ1-2; D unresolved. The V gene's germline CDR1 is SGHTA and CDR2 FQGNSA. This CDR3 spans 14 amino acids. The germline V and J ends were trimmed by 1 base and 4 bases, with 10 bases remaining between them. The CDR3 DNA reads TGTGCCAGCAGCTTAGGTGGTAGCACCTATGGCTACACCTTC. Its protein product is CASSLGGSTYGYTF. Combining the CDR3 with reference TRBV7-2 and TRBJ1-2 gives the whole variable domain GAGVSQSPSNKVTEKGKDVELRCDPISGHTALYWYRQSLGQGLEFLIYFQGNSAPDKSGLPSDRFSAERTGGSVSTLTIQRTQQEDSAVYLCASSLGGSTYGYTFGSGTRLTVV.

CDR3 bases: TGTGCCAGCACCGAAAGCAGGGGGCCCTACGAGCAGTACTTC. Amino acid sequence: CASTESRGPYEQYF. The rearrangement joins TRBV2 to TRBJ2-7; TRBD1 aligns across 8 bases. The V gene end was trimmed by 7 bases and the J gene end by 2 bases; junction bases not matched to a gene: 7. The CDR3 totals 14 residues. The germline gives CDR1 SNHLY, CDR2 FYNNEI.

The chain carries TRBV5-6 and TRBJ1-4, with TRBD1 matching 9 bases. The CDR3 loop spans 15 amino acids. Germline lookup yields CDR1 SGHDT and CDR2 YYEEEE. V lost 4 bases and J lost 5; bases outside the gene matches: 6. CDR3: CASSPLTGGNEKLFF. In nucleotides, the CDR3 is TGTGCCAGCAGCCCGCTGACAGGGGGAAATGAAAAACTGTTTTTT.

The rearrangement uses TRBV19 and TRBJ2-7; D remains unclear. The germline gives CDR1 LNHDA, CDR2 SQIVND (reference sequence). There are 12 residues in the CDR3. Trimming cost V 5 bases and J 6 bases, with 11 bases left between them. CDR3 amino acids: CASSPSLGEQYF. DNA for the CDR3: TGTGCCAGTAGTCCGAGTCTTGGCGAGCAGTACTTC.

The chain joins TRBV27 to TRBJ2-1; 8 nucleotides match TRBD2. The CDR3 loop spans 14 amino acids. J was trimmed by 6 bases and V by 5 bases; bases with no gene match: 6. CDR1 and CDR2 from the germline V gene are MNHEY and SMNVEV (reference sequence). In DNA form, the CDR3 reads TGTGCCAGCAGTCCCCGGACTAGCAGCAATGAGCAGTTCTTC. Its translation is CASSPRTSSNEQFF.

The sample holds one count of this clone. The chain is built from TRBV6-1 and TRBJ1-5, with D possibly being TRBD1 (6 bases). Trimming took off 1 base at V and 2 bases at J, with 9 bases between the two ends. The CDR3 has 15 amino acids. Germline loops: CDR1 MNHNS, CDR2 SASEGT. Here the CDR3 DNA reads TGTGCCAGCAGTGAAGAGTCAGGGGGCAATCAGCCCCAGCATTTT. This codes for CASSEESGGNQPQHF.

The chain couples TRBV5-1 to TRBJ2-7; TRBD1 matches 9 bases. The CDR3 runs 15 residues. Germline V CDR1 and CDR2: SGHRS, YFSETQ. V lost 6 bases and J lost 2; bases outside the gene matches: 9. CDR3 region: CASNIQGAGPYEQYF. The CDR3 DNA reads as TGCGCCAGCAATATACAGGGGGCGGGCCCCTACGAGCAGTACTTC. Combining the CDR3 with reference TRBV5-1 and TRBJ2-7 gives the whole variable domain KAGVTQTPRYLIKTRGQQVTLSCSPISGHRSVSWYQQTPGQGLQFLFEYFSETQRNKGNFPGRFSGRQFSNSRSEMNVSTLELGDSALYLCASNIQGAGPYEQYFGPGTRLTVT.

The chain uses TRBV7-2 and TRBJ1-2; 7 bases are a match to TRBD1. Per the germline V gene, CDR1 is SGHTA and CDR2 is FQGNSA. The CDR3 runs to 15 residues. Unmatched junction bases numbered 14, after V lost 5 bases and J lost 8 bases. In DNA form, the CDR3 reads TGTGCCAGCAGCCCATTGGGGAAGGGGGCTGAGGGCTACACCTTC. Protein: CASSPLGKGAEGYTF.

This clone was seen only once. The gene calls are TRBV10-3 and TRBJ2-7; 9 positions match TRBD2. Trimming cost V 6 bases and J 3 bases; bases outside gene matches: 6. Germline V gives CDR1 ENHRY, CDR2 SYGVKD. The CDR3 has 14 amino acids. The CDR3 protein is CAISRGLADYEQYF. Here the CDR3 DNA reads TGTGCCATCAGCCGGGGACTAGCAGACTACGAGCAGTACTTC.

The chain uses TRBV11-2 and TRBJ1-2; D ambiguous. The V end was cut by 6 bases, the J end by 0 bases, with 11 bases between. Germline V CDR1 and CDR2: SGHAT, FQNNGV. This CDR3 region has 14 residues. The CDR3 sequence: CASSPAGANYGYTF. The CDR3 bases are TGTGCCAGCAGTCCCGCGGGCGCTAACTATGGCTACACCTTC.

V and J are TRBV7-3 and TRBJ2-1, with 7 nucleotides matching TRBD2. This CDR3 spans 15 amino acids. Germline trimming cut 4 bases from V and 3 bases from J; bases unmatched to any gene: 6. CDR1 and CDR2 from the germline V gene are SGHTA and FQGTGA. The CDR3 loop is CASSSRLAVYNEQFF. In nucleotides, the CDR3 is TGTGCCAGCAGCTCTAGACTAGCTGTCTACAATGAGCAGTTCTTC.

The chain combines TRBV27 with TRBJ2-3, with D perhaps matching TRBD2 (6 bases). The CDR3 totals 16 residues. The V end lost 6 bases, the J end lost 1 base, and 17 bases lay between the germline ends. CDR1 and CDR2 from the germline V gene are MNHEY and SMNVEV (reference sequence). The CDR3 DNA reads as TGTGCCAGCAGCCCGAGGCGGGGAATGGGCACAGATACGCAGTATTTT. It is translated as CASSPRRGMGTDTQYF.

The chain is built from TRBV11-2 and TRBJ2-1; 12 bases map to TRBD2. Trimming took 4 bases from V and 3 from J; bases not matched to a gene: 4. CDR3 length: 16 residues. Germline V gene lookup returns CDR1 SGHAT and CDR2 FQNNGV. The CDR3 region is CASSSSSGRGYNEQFF. CDR3 DNA: TGTGCCAGCAGCTCATCTAGCGGGAGGGGCTACAATGAGCAGTTCTTC.

The chain has TRBV5-1 and TRBJ2-3, with TRBD1 matching over 7 bases. The CDR3 totals 16 residues. CDR1 is SGHRS and CDR2 is YFSETQ in the germline V gene. With V trimmed by 3 bases and J by 6 bases, 13 bases remained unmatched. The CDR3 loop reads CASSSRQGRNADTQYF. In DNA form, the CDR3 reads TGCGCCAGCAGCTCCAGACAGGGACGAAATGCCGATACGCAGTATTTT.